Included here is one TCR beta chain sequence, with context. Clones were sequenced by immunoSEQ multiplex PCR, and TCRdb holds only the in-frame ones, with some missing. The table includes roughly 190,000 clones, less than 85% detected once. These data are taken from a study of blood T cell repertoires in COVID-19. The CDR3 spans 15 residues. CDR1 is SQVTM and CDR2 is ANQGSEA in the germline V gene. V dropped 0 bases and J dropped 2 bases, with 8 bases sitting between them. This TCR came from a young woman who had recovered from COVID-19. Sequences were obtained from PBMCs or T cells enriched from blood (not recorded which). The genes are TRBV29-1 and TRBJ2-6; D not certain. In DNA, the CDR3 is TGCAGCGTTGAAGATCCCCCGGCTGGGGCCAACGTCCTGACTTTC. This translates into CSVEDPPAGANVLTF.